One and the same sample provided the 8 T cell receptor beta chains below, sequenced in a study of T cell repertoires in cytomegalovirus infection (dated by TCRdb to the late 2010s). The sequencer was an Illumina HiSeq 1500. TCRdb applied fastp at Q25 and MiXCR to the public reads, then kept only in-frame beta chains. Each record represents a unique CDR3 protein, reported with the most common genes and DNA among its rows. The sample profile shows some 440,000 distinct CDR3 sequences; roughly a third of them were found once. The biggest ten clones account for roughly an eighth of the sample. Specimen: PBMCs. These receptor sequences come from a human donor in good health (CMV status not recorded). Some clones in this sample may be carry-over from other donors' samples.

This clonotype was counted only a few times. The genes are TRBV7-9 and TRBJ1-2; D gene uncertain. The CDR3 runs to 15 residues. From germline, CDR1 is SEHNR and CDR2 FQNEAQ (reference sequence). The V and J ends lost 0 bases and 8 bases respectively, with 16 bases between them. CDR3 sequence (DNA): TGTGCCAGCAGCTTAGCGATGCCCTCGGGGAGGGGCTACACCTTC. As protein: CASSLAMPSGRGYTF.

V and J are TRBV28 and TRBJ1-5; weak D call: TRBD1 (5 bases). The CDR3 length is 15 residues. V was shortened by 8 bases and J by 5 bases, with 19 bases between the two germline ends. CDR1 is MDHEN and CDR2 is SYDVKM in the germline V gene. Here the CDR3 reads CASGNTRGRHQPQHF. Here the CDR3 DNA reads TGTGCCAGCGGGAATACACGGGGCAGGCATCAGCCCCAGCATTTT.

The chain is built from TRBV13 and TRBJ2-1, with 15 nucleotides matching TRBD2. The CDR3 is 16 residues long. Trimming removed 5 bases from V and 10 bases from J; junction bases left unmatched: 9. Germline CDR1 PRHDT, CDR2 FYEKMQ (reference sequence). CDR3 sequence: CASSPRTSGGEGEQFF. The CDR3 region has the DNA TGTGCCAGCAGCCCCCGGACTAGCGGGGGGGAAGGCGAGCAGTTCTTC.

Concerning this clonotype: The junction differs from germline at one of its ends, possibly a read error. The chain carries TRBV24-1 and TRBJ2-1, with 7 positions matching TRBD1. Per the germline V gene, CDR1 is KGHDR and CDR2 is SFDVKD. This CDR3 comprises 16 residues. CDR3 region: CANSDHDRVGYNEQFF. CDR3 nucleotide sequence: TGTGCCAACAGTGATCACGACAGGGTCGGATACAATGAGCAGTTCTTC.

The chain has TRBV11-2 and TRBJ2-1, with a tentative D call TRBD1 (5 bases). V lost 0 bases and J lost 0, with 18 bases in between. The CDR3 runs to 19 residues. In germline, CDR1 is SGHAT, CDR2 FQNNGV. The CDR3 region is CASSLDPGKDTHSYNEQFF. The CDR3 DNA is TGTGCCAGCAGCTTAGATCCAGGGAAGGACACCCACTCCTACAATGAGCAGTTCTTC.

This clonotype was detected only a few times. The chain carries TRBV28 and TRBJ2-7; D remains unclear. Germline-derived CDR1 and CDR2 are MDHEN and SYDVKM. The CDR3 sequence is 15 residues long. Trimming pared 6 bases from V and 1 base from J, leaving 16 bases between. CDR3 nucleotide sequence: TGTGCCAGCAGCATAGAAGCCGGCAGTTCCTACGAGCAGTACTTC. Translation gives CASSIEAGSSYEQYF.

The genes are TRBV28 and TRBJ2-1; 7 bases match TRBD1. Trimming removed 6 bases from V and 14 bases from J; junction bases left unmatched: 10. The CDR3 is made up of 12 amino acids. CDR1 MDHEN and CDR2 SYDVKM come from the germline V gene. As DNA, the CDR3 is TGTGCCAGCAGCTACGGACAGGAGAGAAAGTTCTTC. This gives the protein CASSYGQERKFF. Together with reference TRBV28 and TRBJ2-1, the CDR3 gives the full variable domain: DVKVTQSSRYLVKRTGEKVFLECVQDMDHENMFWYRQDPGLGLRLIYFSYDVKMKEKGDIPEGYSVSREKKERFSLILESASTNQTSMYLCASSYGQERKFFGPGTRLTVL.

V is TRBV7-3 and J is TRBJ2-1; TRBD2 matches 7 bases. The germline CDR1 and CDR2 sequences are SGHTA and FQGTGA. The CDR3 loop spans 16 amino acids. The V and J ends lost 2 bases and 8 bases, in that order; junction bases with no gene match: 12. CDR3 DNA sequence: TGTGCCAGCAGCTTAGTAGGACTTCTGGGGGGGGATGAGCAGTTCTTC. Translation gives CASSLVGLLGGDEQFF.